This TCR beta chain was obtained from a study of cytomegalovirus exposure and HLA in healthy donors. This clone was seen only once. Antigen: not known. Per the germline V gene, CDR1 is SNHLY and CDR2 is FYNNEI. Trimming cost V 5 bases and J 4 bases; bases outside gene matches: 7. The CDR3 totals 14 residues. 13 Jbeta primers and 60 Vbeta primers were used for the PCR. The repertoire was sequenced with immunoSEQ multiplex PCR; TCRdb's copy has only in-frame clones and lacks some. The repertoire has 90,000 to 150,000 clones, 70% to 85% of them found once; the top ten carry about 5%. Study results and limitations: Associated with cytomegalovirus, according to the listing, were 150 to 200 TCR beta chains. In a later analysis, donors in an Asian-associated ancestry cluster reportedly had fewer N-insertions in productive TCRs than the cohort mean.

The sequencing sample was made of PBMCs. The chain links TRBV2 to TRBJ2-7, with 8 positions matching TRBD1. This clonotype originated in a man aged 50 or older in good health and CMV-seropositive. The CDR3 DNA sequence: TGTGCCAGCAGTCAGCAGGGGGCCGAGTACGAGCAGTACTTC. This codes for CASSQQGAEYEQYF. Using reference TRBV2 and TRBJ2-7 for the parts outside the CDR3, the full variable domain is EPEVTQTPSHQVTQMGQEVILRCVPISNHLYFYWYRQILGQKVEFLVSFYNNEISEKSEIFDDQFSVERPDGSNFTLKIRSTKLEDSAMYFCASSQQGAEYEQYFGPGTRLTVT.